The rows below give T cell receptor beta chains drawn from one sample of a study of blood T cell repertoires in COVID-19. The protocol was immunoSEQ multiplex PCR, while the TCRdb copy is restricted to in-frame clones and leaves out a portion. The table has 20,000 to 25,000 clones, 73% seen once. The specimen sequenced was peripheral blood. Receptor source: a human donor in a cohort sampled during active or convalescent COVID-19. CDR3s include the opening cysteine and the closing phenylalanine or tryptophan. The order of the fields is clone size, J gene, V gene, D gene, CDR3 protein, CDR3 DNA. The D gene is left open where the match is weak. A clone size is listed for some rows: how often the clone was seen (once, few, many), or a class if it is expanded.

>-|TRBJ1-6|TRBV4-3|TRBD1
CASSQDLGQGAAGSPLHF
TGCGCCAGCAGCCAAGATCTGGGACAGGGGGCTGCGGGTTCACCCCTCCACTTT
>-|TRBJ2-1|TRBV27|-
CASSYYLTDYRLNEQFF
TGTGCCAGCAGTTATTATTTAACGGACTACCGATTGAATGAGCAGTTCTTC
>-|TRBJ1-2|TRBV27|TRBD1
CASSPWAQSQGAYGYTF
TGTGCCAGCAGTCCTTGGGCCCAGTCACAGGGGGCCTATGGCTACACCTTC
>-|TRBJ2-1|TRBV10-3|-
CAISVGGEQFF
TGTGCCATCAGTGTGGGGGGTGAGCAGTTCTTC
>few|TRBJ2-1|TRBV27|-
CASSSVSNEQFF
TGTGCCAGCAGTTCCGTATCGAATGAGCAGTTCTTC
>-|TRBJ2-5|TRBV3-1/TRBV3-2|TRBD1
CASSQRTGVETQYF
TGTGCCAGCAGCCAAAGGACAGGGGTCGAGACCCAGTACTTC
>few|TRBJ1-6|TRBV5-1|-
CASSLARLTYNSPLHF
TGCGCCAGCAGCTTGGCACGGTTGACCTATAATTCACCCCTCCACTTT
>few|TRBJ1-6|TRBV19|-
CASKAGGSSYNSPLHF
TGTGCCAGTAAAGCTGGGGGGAGCTCCTATAATTCACCCCTCCACTTT
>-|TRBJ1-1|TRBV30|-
CARGGLGLNTEAFF
TGTGCGCGGGGGGGGCTCGGGTTGAACACTGAAGCTTTCTTT
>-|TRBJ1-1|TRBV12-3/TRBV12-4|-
CASSATGRAFF
TGTGCCAGCAGCGCTACAGGGAGAGCTTTCTTT
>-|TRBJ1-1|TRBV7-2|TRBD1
CASSPQGKNTEAFF
TGTGCCAGCAGCCCACAGGGGAAGAACACTGAAGCTTTCTTT
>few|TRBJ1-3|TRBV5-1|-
CASSSQGSGNTIYF
TGCGCCAGCAGCTCACAGGGTTCTGGAAACACCATATATTTT
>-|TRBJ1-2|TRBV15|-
CATSRPVGGNYGYTF
TGTGCCACCAGCAGACCCGTGGGGGGTAACTATGGCTACACCTTC
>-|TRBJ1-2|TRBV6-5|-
CASSLSGTPPYGYTF
TGTGCCAGCAGTTTATCCGGGACACCTCCCTATGGCTACACCTTC
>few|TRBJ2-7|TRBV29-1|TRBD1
CSVEDPTGGAYEQYF
TGCAGCGTTGAAGATCCCACAGGGGGCGCGTACGAGCAGTACTTC
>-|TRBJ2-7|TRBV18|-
CASSHRDTFSYEQYF
TGTGCCAGCTCACACCGGGACACCTTCTCCTACGAGCAGTACTTC
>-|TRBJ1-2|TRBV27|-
CASSLSGVHGYTF
TGTGCCAGCAGTTTATCGGGAGTCCATGGCTACACCTTC
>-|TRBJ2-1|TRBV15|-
CATSSGYNEQFF
TGTGCCACCAGCAGCGGCTACAATGAGCAGTTCTTC
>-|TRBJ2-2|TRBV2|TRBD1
CASRSGTGSGELFF
TGTGCCAGCAGGTCCGGGACAGGGTCCGGGGAGCTGTTTTTT
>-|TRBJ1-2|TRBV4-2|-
CASSQEYRTYGYTF
TGTGCCAGCAGCCAAGAATACAGAACCTATGGCTACACCTTC
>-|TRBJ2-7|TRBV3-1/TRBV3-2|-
CASSPRGGVHEQYF
TGTGCCAGCAGCCCAAGGGGAGGAGTTCACGAGCAGTACTTC
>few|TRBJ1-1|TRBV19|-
CASSFLGALNTEAFF
TGTGCCAGTAGTTTTCTTGGGGCACTGAACACTGAAGCTTTCTTT
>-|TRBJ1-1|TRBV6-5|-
CASSYNGQTEAFF
TGTGCCAGCAGTTACAACGGACAAACCGAAGCTTTCTTT
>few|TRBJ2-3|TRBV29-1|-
CSVETWRGLTDTQYF
TGCAGCGTTGAAACATGGCGGGGGCTTACAGATACGCAGTATTTT
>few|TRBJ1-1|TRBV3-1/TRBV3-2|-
CASSPSGREAFF
TGTGCCAGCAGCCCGAGTGGCAGGGAAGCTTTCTTT
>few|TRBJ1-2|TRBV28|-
CASRTVSRSNYGYTF
TGTGCCAGCAGGACAGTATCACGCTCTAACTATGGCTACACCTTC
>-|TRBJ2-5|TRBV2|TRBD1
CASRSGGGKETQYF
TGTGCCAGCAGGTCAGGGGGCGGGAAAGAGACCCAGTACTTC
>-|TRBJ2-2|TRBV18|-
CASSPTRRVANTGELFF
TGTGCCAGCTCACCAACCCGTAGAGTCGCGAACACCGGGGAGCTGTTTTTT